A single count supports the clone carrying this T cell receptor beta chain. Its antigen is undetermined. Although they were nominally healthy when sampled, donors likely had unrecorded immune exposures. This sample was taken from a study of cytomegalovirus exposure and HLA in healthy donors. The PCR ran on 60 Vbeta and 13 Jbeta primers. The assay was immunoSEQ multiplex PCR, and TCRdb's table has in-frame clones only and misses some. The sample includes just under 95,000 clones, 70% to 85% of them seen just once. Study findings and constraints: Donors were assumed by presence/absence analyses to have roughly uniform sequencing depth. Highly shared sequence variants in one cluster were likely a sequencing artifact. Previously analyzed data showed that most TCR beta V segments were productive at a frequency of about 87% or about 30%.

The germline gives CDR1 LNHNV, CDR2 YYDKDF (reference sequence). V gave up 3 bases and J gave up 5 bases, with 16 bases separating them. This CDR3 comprises 15 residues. The TCR was taken from a human donor in good health. Sequencing was done on a sample of PBMCs. This chain joins TRBV15 and TRBJ1-1; D is unclear. The chain's CDR3 is CATSSSLGRRTEAFF. In DNA, the CDR3 is TGTGCCACCAGCAGCTCGTTGGGCAGGAGGACTGAAGCTTTCTTT.